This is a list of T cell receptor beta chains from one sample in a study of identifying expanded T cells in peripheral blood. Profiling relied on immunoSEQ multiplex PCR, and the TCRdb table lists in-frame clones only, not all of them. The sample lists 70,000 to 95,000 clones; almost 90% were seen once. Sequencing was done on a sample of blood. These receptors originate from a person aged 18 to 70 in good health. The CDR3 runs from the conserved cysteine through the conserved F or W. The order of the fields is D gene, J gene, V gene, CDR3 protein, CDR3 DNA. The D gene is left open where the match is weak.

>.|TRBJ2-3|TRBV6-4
CASSDSGDTDTQYF
TGTGCCAGCAGTGACTCTGGAGATACAGATACGCAGTATTTT
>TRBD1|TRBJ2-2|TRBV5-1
CASSLGQGASGELFF
TGCGCCAGCAGCTTGGGACAGGGGGCGTCCGGGGAGCTGTTTTTT
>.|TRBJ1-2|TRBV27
CASRAGSMAYGYTF
TGTGCCAGCAGGGCGGGTTCGATGGCATATGGCTACACCTTC
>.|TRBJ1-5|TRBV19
CASSTTKGQPQHF
TGTGCCAGTAGTACGACCAAGGGCCAGCCCCAGCATTTT
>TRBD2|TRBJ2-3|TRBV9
CASSFMPGLAGGEEYF
TGTGCCAGCAGCTTCATGCCGGGACTAGCGGGGGGGGAGGAGTATTTT
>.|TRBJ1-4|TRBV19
CASNRRPNEKLFF
TGTGCCAGCAATCGCAGACCTAATGAAAAACTGTTTTTT
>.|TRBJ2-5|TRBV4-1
CASSQVAQQETQYF
TGCGCCAGCAGCCAAGTGGCACAGCAAGAGACCCAGTACTTC
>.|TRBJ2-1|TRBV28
CASSQGDLYNEQFF
TGTGCCAGCAGCCAAGGGGACTTGTACAATGAGCAGTTCTTC
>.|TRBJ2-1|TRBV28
CASSLHSSSYNEQFF
TGTGCCAGCAGTCTACACTCGAGCTCCTACAATGAGCAGTTCTTC
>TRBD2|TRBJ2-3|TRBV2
CASREGTGGSATDTQYF
TGTGCCAGCAGGGAGGGGACGGGAGGGAGCGCGACAGATACGCAGTATTTT